Following are 27 T cell receptor beta chains from one sample sequenced in a study of PD-1 blockade in classical Hodgkin lymphoma. There was relapse after autologous stem cell transplantation in every patient, and there was variation in brentuximab vedotin exposure. The data were produced by immunoSEQ multiplex PCR, yet TCRdb's version contains in-frame clones alone and is incomplete. The table lists some 96,000 clones, roughly 89% of them singletons, with about 2.5% in the top ten. The sample consisted of peripheral blood mononuclear cells (PBMCs), taken at baseline. These receptors originate from a human donor with classical Hodgkin lymphoma.

The V gene is TRBV29-1, the J gene TRBJ2-3, with a possible D match to TRBD2 (5 bases). V shed 4 bases and J shed 9 bases, with 11 bases lying between them. Germline CDR1 is SQVTM and CDR2 is ANQGSEA. The length of the CDR3 is 11 residues. This CDR3 reads CSVAISDTQYF. The DNA of the CDR3 is TGCAGCGTTGCTATTAGCGACACGCAGTATTTT.

This chain links TRBV7-6 with TRBJ2-1; no reliable D call. The length of the CDR3 is 15 residues. The germline gives CDR1 SGHVS, CDR2 FNYEAQ. Trimming cost V 3 bases and J 1 base, with 10 bases left between them. DNA for the CDR3: TGTGCCAGCAGCTTTATAGCCGGGTCCTACAATGAGCAGTTCTTC. Translation: CASSFIAGSYNEQFF.

This sequence joins TRBV2 and TRBJ2-6, with TRBD1 matching 8 bases. Per germline, CDR1 SNHLY and CDR2 FYNNEI. V gave up 8 bases and J gave up 5 bases; unmatched junction bases: 23. The CDR3 is 20 amino acids. Here the CDR3 reads CASGHPSTGTGALRANVLTF. Here the CDR3 DNA reads TGTGCCAGCGGTCACCCATCAACCGGGACAGGCGCCTTGAGGGCCAACGTCCTGACTTTC.

This clone was observed a few times. The chain has TRBV5-1 and TRBJ1-1, with D unresolved. V was pared by 3 bases and J by 1 base, with 4 bases between. The CDR3 spans 12 residues. Germline CDR1 and CDR2: SGHRS and YFSETQ. CDR3 amino acids: CASSWGNTEAFF. DNA of the CDR3: TGCGCCAGCAGCTGGGGGAACACTGAAGCTTTCTTT.

The chain recombines TRBV27 with TRBJ2-2, with D tentatively TRBD2 (6 bases). V lost 11 bases and J lost 7, with 20 bases in between. The CDR3 is 14 amino acids. Per germline, CDR1 MNHEY and CDR2 SMNVEV (reference sequence). The DNA for the CDR3 is TGTGCCGCAAGCCGCGGGAATTCAATCGGGGAGCTGTTTTTT. Amino acids: CAASRGNSIGELFF.

The rearrangement joins TRBV27 to TRBJ1-3, with 7 bases aligning to TRBD1. Trimming took 5 bases from V and 3 from J; bases not matched to a gene: 4. The CDR3 sequence is 14 residues long. Germline lookup yields CDR1 MNHEY and CDR2 SMNVEV (reference sequence). The CDR3 DNA sequence: TGTGCCAGCAGTAAACAGGGGAATGGAAACACCATATATTTT. It translates to CASSKQGNGNTIYF.

This chain uses TRBV5-1 with TRBJ2-3; 9 bases map to TRBD2. The CDR3 loop spans 16 amino acids. V trimming: 1 base; J trimming: 0 bases; junction bases outside the gene matches: 3. Per the germline V gene, CDR1 is SGHRS and CDR2 is YFSETQ. The CDR3 coding sequence is TGCGCCAGCAGCTTGTTGACTAGCGGAAGCACAGATACGCAGTATTTT. This encodes CASSLLTSGSTDTQYF.

The chain couples TRBV10-2 to TRBJ2-3; 7 bases match TRBD2. From germline, CDR1 is WSHSY and CDR2 SAAADI. Trimming cost V 4 bases and J 2 bases; bases outside gene matches: 6. The CDR3 totals 15 residues. The CDR3 nucleotides are TGCGCCAGCAGTGGAAGACTAGCTAACACAGATACGCAGTATTTT. This codes for CASSGRLANTDTQYF.

The V call is TRBV27, the J call TRBJ2-5, with TRBD1 matching over 8 bases. The CDR3 consists of 15 residues. Germline V gene lookup returns CDR1 MNHEY and CDR2 SMNVEV (reference sequence). V was pared by 5 bases and J by 4 bases, with 9 bases of the junction left unmatched. The CDR3 DNA follows: TGTGCCAGCAGTCTCCAGGGGGCAGGAGGAGAGACCCAGTACTTC. Protein sequence: CASSLQGAGGETQYF.

The chain is built from TRBV27 and TRBJ2-3; D ambiguous. V lost 8 bases and J 0 bases, leaving 6 bases between the germline ends. CDR1 is MNHEY and CDR2 is SMNVEV in the germline V gene (reference sequence). The CDR3 loop spans 12 amino acids. CDR3 residues: CASGTSTDTQYF. CDR3 nucleotides: TGTGCCAGCGGCACTAGCACAGATACGCAGTATTTT.

The V call is TRBV4-1, the J call TRBJ2-1, with TRBD2 matching 11 bases. This CDR3 spans 17 amino acids. Germline CDR1 MGHRA, CDR2 YSYEKL. After removal of 0 bases from V and 7 bases from J, the junction contained 8 bases not matched to a gene. CDR3 DNA: TGCGCCAGCAGCCAAGATGTAGCGGGAGGGAGGTTTAATGAGCAGTTCTTC. Encoded protein: CASSQDVAGGRFNEQFF.

The count of this clone is one. V and J are TRBV28 and TRBJ2-7; 13 bases line up with TRBD2. Looked up from germline, CDR1 is MDHEN and CDR2 is SYDVKM. CDR3 length equals 17 residues. Trimming at V came to 5 bases and at J to 2 bases, leaving 9 bases not matched to a gene. CDR3 region: CASSVGLAGATPYEQYF. Here the CDR3 DNA reads TGTGCCAGCAGTGTAGGACTAGCGGGAGCCACCCCCTACGAGCAGTACTTC.

This sequence joins TRBV7-6 and TRBJ1-1; 9 bases fit TRBD1. V gave up 2 bases and J gave up 4 bases; unmatched junction bases: 5. Looked up from germline, CDR1 is SGHVS and CDR2 is FNYEAQ. This CDR3 comprises 15 residues. This CDR3 is CASSLSGQGVTEAFF. The CDR3, as DNA: TGTGCCAGCAGCTTATCGGGACAGGGAGTCACTGAAGCTTTCTTT.

The V call is TRBV19, the J call TRBJ2-7, with unresolved D. Trimming took off 10 bases at V and 0 bases at J, with 16 bases between the two ends. The length of the CDR3 is 14 residues. Looked up from germline, CDR1 is LNHDA and CDR2 is SQIVND (reference sequence). The CDR3 reads CATKTSTSSYEQYF. The CDR3 region has the DNA TGTGCCACCAAGACCTCGACCAGCTCCTACGAGCAGTACTTC. Drawing the rest from reference TRBV19 and TRBJ2-7, the complete variable domain is DGGITQSPKYLFRKEGQNVTLSCEQNLNHDAMYWYRQDPGQGLRLIYYSQIVNDFQKGDIAEGYSVSREKKESFPLTVTSAQKNPTAFYLCATKTSTSSYEQYFGPGTRLTVT.

V usage is TRBV7-9 and J usage is TRBJ1-4; the D is unclear. Trimming removed 4 bases from V and 0 bases from J, with 9 bases in between. This CDR3 has 15 amino acids. The germline CDR1 and CDR2 sequences are SEHNR and FQNEAQ (reference sequence). The CDR3 region has the DNA TGTGCCAGCAGCTCGAAGGGATCAACTAATGAAAAACTGTTTTTT. Translated: CASSSKGSTNEKLFF.

J is TRBJ1-2 and V is TRBV13; D is uncertain. V was trimmed by 0 bases and J by 2 bases, leaving 7 bases between them. The CDR3 runs 14 residues. The germline gives CDR1 PRHDT, CDR2 FYEKMQ (reference sequence). The CDR3 is CASSLGGSNYGYTF. CDR3 nucleotides: TGTGCCAGCAGCTTAGGCGGCAGCAACTATGGCTACACCTTC.

The V gene is TRBV6-1, the J gene TRBJ1-1; no firm D call. Looked up from germline, CDR1 is MNHNS and CDR2 is SASEGT. CDR3 size: 12 residues. Trimming took off 3 bases at V and 11 bases at J, with 13 bases between the two ends. DNA of the CDR3: TGTGCCAGCAGTGATTCTCGACGGCTGGCTTTCTTT. Its translation is CASSDSRRLAFF.

The chain couples TRBV28 to TRBJ1-4; 10 bases are shared with TRBD1. The CDR3 sequence is 17 residues long. V lost 5 bases and J lost 2; bases outside the gene matches: 8. Looked up from germline, CDR1 is MDHEN and CDR2 is SYDVKM. The CDR3 sequence is CASSPLGTGDTNEKLFF. The CDR3 bases are TGTGCCAGCAGTCCTCTCGGGACAGGGGACACTAATGAAAAACTGTTTTTT.

This chain connects TRBV5-4 to TRBJ1-3, with D possibly being TRBD1 (5 bases). The CDR3 contains 15 residues. Germline loops: CDR1 SGHNT, CDR2 YYREEE (reference sequence). V dropped 4 bases and J dropped 0 bases, with 11 bases sitting between them. The CDR3: CASSQTGTSGNTIYF. The CDR3 region has the DNA TGTGCCAGCAGCCAGACGGGGACCTCTGGAAACACCATATATTTT.

The chain couples TRBV5-1 to TRBJ2-2; TRBD2 matches at 7 bases. The CDR3 is 15 residues long. Germline CDR1 reads SGHRS; CDR2 reads YFSETQ. V dropped 0 bases and J dropped 1; count of bases not matched to a gene: 0. The CDR3 sequence: CASSLAGGNTGELFF. Here the CDR3 DNA reads TGCGCCAGCAGCTTGGCGGGAGGGAACACCGGGGAGCTGTTTTTT.

The CDR3 protein is CSVGTGKIGGTEAFF. The CDR3 DNA is TGCAGCGTTGGCACAGGGAAAATCGGGGGGACTGAAGCTTTCTTT. The genes are TRBV29-1 and TRBJ1-1; perhaps TRBD1 as D (6 bases). The germline V gene has CDR1 SQVTM and CDR2 ANQGSEA. V dropped 4 bases and J dropped 5 bases, with 20 bases sitting between them. The CDR3 is 15 residues long.

The rearrangement joins TRBV11-2 to TRBJ2-1; D perhaps matches TRBD2 (6 bases). The ends were cut back, 5 bases at V and 1 base at J, with 18 bases in the middle. CDR3 length equals 17 residues. Germline V gene lookup returns CDR1 SGHAT and CDR2 FQNNGV. The CDR3 nucleotides read TGTGCCAGCAGCCCCGCCTCCGGGAGATTATCCTACAATGAGCAGTTCTTC. Amino acids: CASSPASGRLSYNEQFF.

The gene calls are TRBV1 and TRBJ2-1; the table's D call, TRBD2, was not checked against the DNA. TRBV1 is reported as a pseudogene. The CDR3 is 17 amino acids. The CDR3 loop reads CTSSQDSGLAGGGEQFF. In DNA form, the CDR3 reads TGCACCAGCAGCCAAGATAGTGGGCTAGCGGGAGGGGGAGAGCAGTTCTTC.

The rearrangement uses TRBV7-9 and TRBJ2-1; maybe TRBD2 (5 bases). The CDR3 sequence is 12 residues long. The germline V gene encodes CDR1 SEHNR and CDR2 FQNEAQ (reference sequence). The V end lost 8 bases, the J end lost 1 base, and 6 bases lay between the germline ends. The CDR3 here is CASGGSYNEQFF. In DNA form, the CDR3 reads TGTGCCAGCGGAGGTTCCTACAATGAGCAGTTCTTC.

The J gene is TRBJ1-1, the V gene TRBV18; D remains ambiguous. Trimming cost V 6 bases and J 3 bases, with 11 bases left between them. Germline CDR1 KGHSH, CDR2 LQKENI. The CDR3 loop spans 13 amino acids. CDR3 DNA: TGTGCCAGCTCGCGGATTTTGGACACTGAAGCTTTCTTT. Translation gives CASSRILDTEAFF.

This chain joins TRBV30 and TRBJ1-2; 8 bases align to TRBD1. The germline CDR1 and CDR2 sequences are GTSNPN and SVGIG (reference sequence). The CDR3 runs 15 residues. The CDR3 loop reads CAQGRTFQGADGYTF. The CDR3 DNA sequence: TGTGCGCAGGGGAGAACTTTTCAGGGGGCTGATGGCTACACCTTC.

The V and J genes are TRBV5-6 and TRBJ2-7; 7 positions agree with TRBD1. This CDR3 comprises 14 residues. Germline V lookup: CDR1 SGHDT, CDR2 YYEEEE. The trim removed 2 bases at V and 2 bases at J, leaving 4 bases unmatched. The CDR3 sequence is CASSFRGQAYEQYF. Written as DNA, the CDR3 is TGTGCCAGCAGCTTCCGAGGACAGGCCTACGAGCAGTACTTC.